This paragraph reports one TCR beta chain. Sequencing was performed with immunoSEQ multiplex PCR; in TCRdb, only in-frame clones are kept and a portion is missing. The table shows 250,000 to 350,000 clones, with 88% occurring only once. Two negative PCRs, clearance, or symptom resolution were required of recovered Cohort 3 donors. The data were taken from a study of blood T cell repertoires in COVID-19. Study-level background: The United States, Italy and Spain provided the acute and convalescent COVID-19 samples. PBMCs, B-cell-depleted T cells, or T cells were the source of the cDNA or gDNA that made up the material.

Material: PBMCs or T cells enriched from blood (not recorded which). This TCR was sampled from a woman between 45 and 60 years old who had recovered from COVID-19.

The CDR3 loop reads CAGGLVGTGELFF. CDR3 bases: TGTGCCGGAGGACTAGTAGGAACCGGGGAGCTGTTTTTT. This chain connects TRBV6-1 to TRBJ2-2; 7 bases agree with TRBD2. The J segment lost 5 bases and the V segment lost 11 bases, leaving 8 bases of the junction unmatched. This CDR3 has 13 amino acids. Germline V lookup: CDR1 MNHNS, CDR2 SASEGT.